A single sample is the source of the 17 T cell receptor beta chains below, sequenced in a study of cytomegalovirus exposure and HLA in healthy donors. The PCR was carried out with 60 Vbeta primers and 13 Jbeta primers. Profiling relied on immunoSEQ multiplex PCR, and the TCRdb table lists in-frame clones only, not all of them. The sample lists around 130,000 clones; around 72% were seen once. Material: PBMCs. All receptors derive from a woman aged 18 to 35 in good health and CMV-seronegative.

The chain recombines TRBV27 with TRBJ2-1, with 13 bases matching TRBD2. J was trimmed by 6 bases and V by 5 bases; bases with no gene match: 10. Germline CDR1 is MNHEY and CDR2 is SMNVEV (reference sequence). There are 17 residues in the CDR3. CDR3 in DNA: TGTGCCAGCAGTAATGCCTTAGGGACTAGCGGGGTCAATGAGCAGTTCTTC. It is translated as CASSNALGTSGVNEQFF.

The J gene is TRBJ2-2, the V gene TRBV5-4; 7 bases map to TRBD2. Germline CDR1 is SGHNT and CDR2 is YYREEE (reference sequence). The CDR3 has 16 residues. V gave up 3 bases and J gave up 1 base; unmatched junction bases: 6. CDR3 nucleotide sequence: TGTGCCAGCAGCTCCGGGACTAAGGGGAACACCGGGGAGCTGTTTTTT. Translating it yields CASSSGTKGNTGELFF. Full variable domain (remainder filled in from reference TRBV5-4 and TRBJ2-2): ETGVTQSPTHLIKTRGQQVTLRCSSQSGHNTVSWYQQALGQGPQFIFQYYREEENGRGNFPPRFSGLQFPNYSSELNVNALELDDSALYLCASSSGTKGNTGELFFGEGSRLTVL.

This chain links TRBV11-2 with TRBJ2-7; 10 bases map to TRBD1. V was clipped by 2 bases and J by 7 bases; unmatched bases: 8. Germline V gene sequence: CDR1 SGHAT, CDR2 FQNNGV. The CDR3 runs to 15 residues. The CDR3 DNA reads TGTGCCAGCAGCTTAAGGAGACAGGGGGCGGGTGAGCAGTACTTC. It is translated as CASSLRRQGAGEQYF.

V usage is TRBV18 and J usage is TRBJ1-3; 8 nucleotides align to TRBD1. The ends lost 1 base at V and 1 base at J; junction bases unmatched: 3. CDR3 length: 16 residues. Looked up from germline, CDR1 is KGHSH and CDR2 is LQKENI. The CDR3 spells CASSPRTGPSGNTIYF. CDR3 DNA: TGTGCCAGCTCACCACGGACAGGGCCATCTGGAAACACCATATATTTT. Together with reference TRBV18 and TRBJ1-3, the CDR3 gives the full variable domain: NAGVMQNPRHLVRRRGQEARLRCSPMKGHSHVYWYRQLPEEGLKFMVYLQKENIIDESGMPKERFSAEFPKEGPSILRIQQVVRGDSAAYFCASSPRTGPSGNTIYFGEGSWLTVV.

The CDR3: CARRTNSGSSYEQYF. CDR3 coding DNA: TGTGCCAGGAGGACTAATAGCGGGAGCTCCTACGAGCAGTACTTC. The chain employs TRBV2 and TRBJ2-7, with 9 nucleotides matching TRBD2. This CDR3 contains 15 residues. From germline, CDR1 is SNHLY and CDR2 FYNNEI. Trimming cost V 9 bases and J 0 bases; bases outside gene matches: 9.

The rearrangement links TRBV2 to TRBJ2-4; D is ambiguous. The CDR3 runs to 18 residues. Germline values: CDR1 SNHLY, CDR2 FYNNEI. The V end lost 0 bases, the J end lost 1 base, and 16 bases lay between the germline ends. CDR3 DNA: TGTGCCAGCAGTGAAGCGCTTCTACTCTCCACGGCCAAAAACATTCAGTACTTC. It specifies CASSEALLLSTAKNIQYF.

This chain connects TRBV7-2 to TRBJ2-1, with 9 bases lining up with TRBD1. Germline V gene data show CDR1 as SGHTA and CDR2 as FQGNSA. V trimming: 8 bases; J trimming: 4 bases; junction bases outside the gene matches: 6. This CDR3 comprises 14 residues. CDR3 DNA sequence: TGTGCCAGCGGGCGGGACAGGGCTTACAATGAGCAGTTCTTC. This codes for CASGRDRAYNEQFF.

This chain links TRBV18 with TRBJ1-3, with 9 bases fitting TRBD1. J gave up 0 bases and V 5 bases, and 5 bases lay outside the gene matches. Germline lookup yields CDR1 KGHSH and CDR2 LQKENI. This CDR3 comprises 16 residues. This CDR3 reads CASSETGGRSGNTIYF. The CDR3 DNA is TGTGCCAGCTCAGAGACAGGGGGACGCTCTGGAAACACCATATATTTT.

J is TRBJ2-1 and V is TRBV7-9; 14 bases are a match to TRBD2. The J segment lost 7 bases and the V segment lost 4 bases, leaving 6 bases of the junction unmatched. The CDR3 has 16 residues. Germline loops: CDR1 SEHNR, CDR2 FQNEAQ (reference sequence). The CDR3 sequence is CASSSRLAGGPNEQFF. CDR3 DNA sequence: TGTGCCAGCAGCTCCCGACTAGCGGGAGGGCCTAATGAGCAGTTCTTC.

V and J are TRBV30 and TRBJ2-5, with D possibly TRBD2 on 5 matching bases. The CDR3 extends over 15 amino acids. The germline V and J ends were trimmed by 4 bases and 0 bases, with 15 bases remaining between them. Germline CDR1 is GTSNPN and CDR2 is SVGIG (reference sequence). CDR3 loop: CAWNIGLGYQETQYF. The CDR3 DNA sequence: TGTGCCTGGAATATTGGACTCGGTTACCAAGAGACCCAGTACTTC.

The chain recombines TRBV6-5 with TRBJ1-3, with D maybe TRBD1 (6 bases). CDR1 MNHEY and CDR2 SVGAGI come from the germline V gene. Trimming pared 6 bases from V and 0 bases from J, leaving 12 bases between. The CDR3 runs 15 residues. The CDR3 DNA reads TGTGCCAGCAGACACAGGGAGAGCTCTGGAAACACCATATATTTT. Translation gives CASRHRESSGNTIYF.

Regarding this clone: Other DNA sequences within the sample encode an identical CDR3. This chain uses TRBV7-2 with TRBJ1-2; 9 positions agree with TRBD1. V dropped 5 bases and J dropped 5; count of bases not matched to a gene: 3. This CDR3 comprises 13 residues. Per germline, CDR1 SGHTA and CDR2 FQGNSA. CDR3 bases: TGTGCCAGCAGCCCTGGGACAGGGTATGGCTACACCTTC. This codes for CASSPGTGYGYTF.

V and J are TRBV5-1 and TRBJ2-7; perhaps TRBD2 as D (5 bases). Germline-derived CDR1 and CDR2 are SGHRS and YFSETQ. The CDR3 loop spans 16 amino acids. V dropped 7 bases and J dropped 0 bases, with 20 bases sitting between them. CDR3 sequence: CASQDPSDSFSYEQYF. The CDR3 DNA is TGCGCCAGCCAAGACCCCTCGGACTCTTTCTCCTACGAGCAGTACTTC.

This clone was observed a few times. Other DNA sequences in this specimen translate into the identical CDR3. The chain is built from TRBV7-2 and TRBJ2-1; 14 bases match TRBD2. The length of the CDR3 is 15 residues. V lost 4 bases and J lost 7; bases outside the gene matches: 3. CDR1 and CDR2 from the germline V gene are SGHTA and FQGNSA. The CDR3 sequence is CASSSGLAGVNEQFF. The DNA of the CDR3 is TGTGCCAGCAGCTCGGGACTAGCGGGAGTTAATGAGCAGTTCTTC.

V is TRBV5-1 and J is TRBJ2-7; maybe TRBD1 (6 bases). The V end lost 0 bases, the J end lost 7 bases, and 11 bases lay between the germline ends. There are 13 residues in the CDR3. CDR1 and CDR2 from the germline V gene are SGHRS and YFSETQ. The CDR3 region has the DNA TGCGCCAGCAGCTTGGCTCCAGGGGCAGAGCAGTACTTC. Amino acid sequence: CASSLAPGAEQYF.

There are a few counts of this clone. This chain links TRBV29-1 with TRBJ2-1; D is uncertain. V lost 3 bases to trimming and J lost 9 bases, with 3 bases between them. The CDR3 sequence is 9 residues long. CDR1 is SQVTM, CDR2 ANQGSEA, per germline. The CDR3: CSVDLEQFF. The CDR3 DNA follows: TGCAGCGTTGATCTTGAGCAGTTCTTC.

The chain is built from TRBV5-6 and TRBJ1-4; D perhaps matches TRBD1 (6 bases). Germline CDR1 is SGHDT and CDR2 is YYEEEE. The CDR3 is 15 residues long. Trimming removed 3 bases at V and 10 bases at J, with 19 bases between. The CDR3 nucleotides read TGTGCCAGCAGCTATTTAGGGGGGGAGCAGGGAAAACTGTTTTTT. This sequence encodes CASSYLGGEQGKLFF.